This T cell receptor (beta chain) was recovered during a study of blood T cell repertoires in COVID-19. Overall study context: Samples representing acute and convalescent COVID-19 were sourced from the United States, Italy and Spain.

Per the study methods: Amplification of reference gene primers provided the estimated nucleated cell counts. Clones were read by immunoSEQ multiplex PCR, and TCRdb kept only the in-frame ones, dropping some. That table supplies the V and J calls and clone size; D and trimming were determined from the DNA. The data show 150,000 to 200,000 clones, roughly nine tenths seen once. V shed 5 bases, J shed 3 bases, and the junction held 9 bases outside the gene matches. The CDR3 has 15 amino acids. Germline CDR1 and CDR2: MNHEY and SVGEGT. This sequence originates from a man in his 70s with active or convalescent COVID-19. The chain employs TRBV6-2 or TRBV6-3 and TRBJ1-1; the match to TRBD1 covers 7 bases. The sample taken for sequencing was peripheral blood. The CDR3 sequence is CASSTLGRGDTEAFF. In nucleotides, the CDR3 is TGTGCCAGCAGTACACTTGGCAGGGGGGACACTGAAGCTTTCTTT.